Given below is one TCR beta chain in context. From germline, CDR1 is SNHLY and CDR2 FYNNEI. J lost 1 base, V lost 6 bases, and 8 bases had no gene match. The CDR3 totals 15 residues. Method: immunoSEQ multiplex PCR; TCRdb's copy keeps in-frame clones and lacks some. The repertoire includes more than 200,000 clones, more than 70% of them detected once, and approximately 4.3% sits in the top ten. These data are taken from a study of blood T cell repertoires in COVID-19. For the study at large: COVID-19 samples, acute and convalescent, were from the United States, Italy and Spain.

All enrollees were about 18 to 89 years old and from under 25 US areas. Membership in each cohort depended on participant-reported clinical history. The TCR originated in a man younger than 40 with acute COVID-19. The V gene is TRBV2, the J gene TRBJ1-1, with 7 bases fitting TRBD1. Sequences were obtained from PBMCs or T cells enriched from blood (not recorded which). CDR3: CASRRDRAGNTEAFF. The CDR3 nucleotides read TGTGCCAGCAGACGCGACAGGGCGGGGAACACTGAAGCTTTCTTT.